The sequence of this T cell receptor (beta chain) was determined in a study of T cell responses to AZD1222 COVID-19 vaccine. V was shortened by 5 bases and J by 6 bases, with 17 bases between the two germline ends. Germline lookup yields CDR1 SQVTM and CDR2 ANQGSEA. This CDR3 is 13 amino acids long. Assay: immunoSEQ multiplex PCR; the TCRdb copy retains only in-frame clones and omits some. The table shows about 160,000 clones, with roughly 90% occurring only once. The sequencing used peripheral blood, collected 28 days after the second AZD1222 dose. The V gene is TRBV29-1, the J gene TRBJ2-7; tentatively, D is TRBD1 (6 bases). The source is an adult who received the AZD1222 COVID-19 vaccine. CDR3 region: CSVTGTRVGEQYF. In DNA, the CDR3 is TGCAGCGTTACAGGGACCCGAGTTGGCGAGCAGTACTTC.